This T cell receptor (beta chain) appears in the sequencing data of a study of T cell responses to AZD1222 COVID-19 vaccine (dated by TCRdb to about 2021). In the study overall: AZD1222 recipients whose second dose came at about 4 weeks and those whose second dose came at about 12 weeks were combined into one group, since spike-specific TCR depth and breadth did not differ between the two schedules. TCR sequencing covered about 230 trial participants: 207 given two doses of AZD1222 and 26 given two doses of MenACWY control vaccine. Trial participants were enrolled by age into subgroups of 18-55, 56-69 and 70-plus years, and around 150, 28 and 57 TCR-sequenced participants, respectively, were included in these subgroups.

What the authors observed across the whole study: Because no day 14 peak-response samples were available, the repertoires could be characterized only after the peak T cell response. After two AZD1222 doses, spike-specific TCR breadth and depth were significantly higher than at day 0 and than in MenACWY recipients. In the small 56-69-year group, the increase in depth fell short of significance, most likely because of low power. Vaccine-associated CD4 TCRs spanned the whole spike protein, with dominant responses in regions 160-218 and 743-854. Conclusions about previously exposed vaccinees are limited because only a handful of AZD1222 recipients were SARS-CoV-2 seropositive at baseline. Reportedly, close to half of the unique spike-specific TCRs recognized epitopes lying outside the regions that are mutated in the B.1.351 and B.1.1.7 variants. Participants were mostly white British, with more females than males. The authors suggested clonal diversity may have been underestimated.

The CDR3 regions of human TCRbeta chains were subjected to immunosequencing. Regarding the original processing steps: TCRs in the repertoires were matched against a reference library of SARS-CoV-2-specific TCRs that had been generated with the MIRA antigen-specificity platform. Breadth was defined as the fraction of unique TCRs that were SARS-CoV-2-associated. Depth was defined as the fraction of total T cells that were SARS-CoV-2-associated. Each spike-specific TCR was assigned to its reactive spike region and to a CD4 or CD8 class using the MIRA data. Log10-transformed breadth and depth values were compared by one-way ANOVA with Sidak's multiple comparisons tests. TCRdb provides this immuneACCESS table in a form limited to in-frame rearrangements. Some clones are lacking; in checked studies, under half of them reflect an unresolved V gene, and why the rest are absent is not known. V and J calls and clone size come straight from that table; D and trimming were deduced from the DNA. The sample yields 110,000 to 150,000 clones; 80% to 90% were counted once. The ten biggest clones cover just over 5.5% of the sample.

The time point label for this specimen denotes: baseline before first vaccination. Vaccinee samples were obtained from the UK trials COV001 and COV002, which included a single-blind randomized controlled phase 2/3 trial of AZD1222 (ChAdOx1 nCoV-19) in healthy adults. Trial participant PBMC samples were collected at day 0 and day 28 after the second dose for TCRbeta chain sequencing. The junction shows trimming of 6 bases on V and 0 bases on J, plus 12 bases between the germline ends. The CDR3 spans 15 residues, from the cysteine through the phenylalanine. Only the CDR3 portion is preserved as DNA: 45 bases, with reading frame beginning at the first base. From a lookup of the germline V gene, CDR1 and CDR2 are MNHEY and SVGEGT. As regards this clone: Its antigen has not been determined. No clone much larger than this one lies a single base away; base qualities are absent.

The receptor's source is an adult in good health. Here the sequenced sample was peripheral blood, taken on day 0 of AZD1222 vaccination. Recombination joined TRBV6-2 or TRBV6-3 with TRBJ1-5, with no confidently assigned D gene. The encoded CDR3 is CASSPPNHSNQPQHF. At the DNA level, the sequence is TGTGCCAGCAGCCCGCCGAACCATAGCAATCAGCCCCAGCATTTT.